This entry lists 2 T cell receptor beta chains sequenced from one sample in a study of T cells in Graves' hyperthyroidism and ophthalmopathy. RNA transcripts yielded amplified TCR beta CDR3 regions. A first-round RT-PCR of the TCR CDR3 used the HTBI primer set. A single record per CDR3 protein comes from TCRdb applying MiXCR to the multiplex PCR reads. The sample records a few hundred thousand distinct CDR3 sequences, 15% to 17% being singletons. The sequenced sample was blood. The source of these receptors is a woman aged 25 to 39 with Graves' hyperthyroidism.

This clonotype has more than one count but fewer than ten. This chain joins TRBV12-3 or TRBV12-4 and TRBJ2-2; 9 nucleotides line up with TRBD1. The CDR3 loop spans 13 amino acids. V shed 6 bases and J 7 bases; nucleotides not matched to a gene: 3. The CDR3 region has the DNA TGTGCCAGCAGCGACAGGGGGGTCGGGGAGCTGTTTTTT. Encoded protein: CASSDRGVGELFF.

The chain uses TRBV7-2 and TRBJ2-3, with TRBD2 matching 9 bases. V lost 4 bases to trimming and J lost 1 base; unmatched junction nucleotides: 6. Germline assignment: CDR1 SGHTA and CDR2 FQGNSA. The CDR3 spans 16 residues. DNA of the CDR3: TGTGCCAGCAGCTGGGGGACTAGCAGCGGCACAGATACGCAGTATTTT. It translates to CASSWGTSSGTDTQYF. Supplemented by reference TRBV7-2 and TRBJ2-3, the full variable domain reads GAGVSQSPSNKVTEKGKDVELRCDPISGHTALYWYRQSLGQGLEFLIYFQGNSAPDKSGLPSDRFSAERTGGSVSTLTIQRTQQEDSAVYLCASSWGTSSGTDTQYFGPGTRLTVL.